This TCR beta chain was recovered during a study of blood T cell repertoires in COVID-19. Using immunoSEQ multiplex PCR, the repertoire was profiled, and TCRdb retains in-frame clones only, with some absent. The top ten clones hold around an eighth of a sample with about 440,000 clones, about 91% of them seen once. The V and J ends lost 0 bases and 7 bases respectively, with 10 bases between them. Germline V gene sequence: CDR1 LGHDT, CDR2 YNNKEL (reference sequence). The CDR3 runs to 14 residues. The chain recombines TRBV3-1 (or the pseudogene TRBV3-2) with TRBJ2-1, with D perhaps TRBD1 (5 bases). The receptor was derived from a woman in her forties or fifties with COVID-19, enrolled during active disease. The sequenced material came from peripheral blood. The CDR3 sequence: CASSQEWKGNEQFF. The CDR3 region has the DNA TGTGCCAGCAGCCAAGAATGGAAGGGGAATGAGCAGTTCTTC.